Shown below are 25 T cell receptor beta chains from a single sample sequenced in a study of T cell changes during pregnancy in multiple sclerosis (dated by TCRdb to between 2018 and 2021). Library construction relied on the immunoSEQ multiplex PCR assay. TCRdb re-hosts the immuneACCESS table, in-frame sequences only. Its copies lack some clones; in the studies checked, an unresolved V gene accounts for under half of them, and the cause for the rest is not known. Counted in this sample were approximately 30,000 clones; about nine tenths of them appeared once. The ten most abundant clones make up around 8.1% of the sample. Sequenced here: CD8+ T cells from peripheral blood mononuclear cells, sampled in the second trimester of pregnancy. These receptors came from a female donor with multiple sclerosis, enrolled in a pregnancy study.

This clone showed up just a few times. The rearrangement uses TRBV6-4 and TRBJ2-1, with 8 bases identical to TRBD2. The CDR3 consists of 15 residues. Per the germline V gene, CDR1 is MRHNA and CDR2 is SNTAGT. Losses at the gene ends were 5 bases for V and 3 bases for J; bases not matched to a gene: 6. CDR3 sequence reads: CASSRTGGGYNEQFF. In DNA, the CDR3 is TGTGCCAGCAGTCGAACCGGGGGGGGCTACAATGAGCAGTTCTTC.

The V gene is TRBV9, the J gene TRBJ2-1; 9 positions match TRBD2. This CDR3 is built from 15 residues. Germline V gene data show CDR1 as SGDLS and CDR2 as YYNGEE. The V gene end was trimmed by 2 bases and the J gene end by 4 bases; junction bases not matched to a gene: 4. The CDR3 sequence: CASSVGGGAYNEQFF. The CDR3 DNA sequence: TGTGCCAGCAGCGTTGGCGGGGGGGCTTACAATGAGCAGTTCTTC.

The rearrangement uses TRBV7-2 and TRBJ2-7; 7 bases fit TRBD2. The CDR3 spans 13 residues. V trimming: 5 bases; J trimming: 2 bases; junction bases outside the gene matches: 3. In germline, CDR1 is SGHTA, CDR2 FQGNSA. The CDR3 loop reads CASSLGGTYEQYF. The CDR3 DNA sequence: TGTGCCAGCAGCCTGGGAGGGACCTACGAGCAGTACTTC. Filled out from reference TRBV7-2 and TRBJ2-7, the complete variable domain reads GAGVSQSPSNKVTEKGKDVELRCDPISGHTALYWYRQSLGQGLEFLIYFQGNSAPDKSGLPSDRFSAERTGGSVSTLTIQRTQQEDSAVYLCASSLGGTYEQYFGPGTRLTVT.

V and J are TRBV9 and TRBJ1-1; D is uncertain. CDR3 length equals 14 residues. V gave up 3 bases and J gave up 0 bases, with 9 bases separating them. CDR1 SGDLS and CDR2 YYNGEE come from the germline V gene. The CDR3 DNA sequence: TGTGCCAGCAGCGCTGGTACTATGAACACTGAAGCTTTCTTT. This translates into CASSAGTMNTEAFF.

The rearrangement joins TRBV27 to TRBJ1-1; D remains unclear. Germline lookup yields CDR1 MNHEY and CDR2 SMNVEV (reference sequence). V shed 5 bases and J shed 6 bases, with 10 bases lying between them. This CDR3 region has 12 residues. This CDR3 reads CASSRPGSEAFF. In DNA form, the CDR3 reads TGTGCCAGCAGTCGGCCCGGGTCTGAAGCTTTCTTT.

The chain has TRBV5-8 and TRBJ1-2; 7 bases are a match to TRBD1. The CDR3 sequence is 13 residues long. Germline assignment: CDR1 SGHTS and CDR2 YDEGEE. The ends lost 7 bases at V and 4 bases at J; junction bases unmatched: 7. As DNA, the CDR3 is TGTGCCAGCGAGTCCCGGGACAGCTATGGCTACACCTTC. Its protein product is CASESRDSYGYTF.

The CDR3 coding sequence is TGTGCCAGCAGTCTTAGGACTAGCGGCTACAATGAGCAGTTCTTC. This encodes CASSLRTSGYNEQFF. The rearrangement links TRBV9 to TRBJ2-1; the match to TRBD2 covers 10 bases. The ends lost 5 bases at V and 3 bases at J; junction bases unmatched: 5. Germline CDR1 and CDR2: SGDLS and YYNGEE. The CDR3 is made up of 15 amino acids.

This clone rates as medium-sized. This chain connects TRBV6-1 to TRBJ1-6; 8 bases agree with TRBD1. V trimming: 3 bases; J trimming: 13 bases; junction bases outside the gene matches: 11. This CDR3 has 15 residues. Germline CDR1 and CDR2: MNHNS and SASEGT. The CDR3 spells CASSDEGTGTTPLHF. CDR3 DNA: TGTGCCAGCAGTGATGAGGGGACAGGAACGACGCCCCTCCACTTT.

The V gene is TRBV5-8, the J gene TRBJ2-3; tentative D call: TRBD2 (6 bases). The V end was cut by 0 bases, the J end by 1 base, with 9 bases between. Germline V gene sequence: CDR1 SGHTS, CDR2 YDEGEE. There are 15 residues in the CDR3. The CDR3 sequence: CASSLAGRRTDTQYF. The DNA for the CDR3 is TGTGCCAGCAGCTTGGCGGGGAGGCGCACAGATACGCAGTATTTT.

The V call is TRBV13, the J call TRBJ2-7; 7 nucleotides align to TRBD2. Per the germline V gene, CDR1 is PRHDT and CDR2 is FYEKMQ (reference sequence). The CDR3 spans 15 residues. V dropped 1 base and J dropped 1; count of bases not matched to a gene: 4. Written as DNA, the CDR3 is TGTGCCAGCAGCTTAGCCCAGGGACTATCCTACGAGCAGTACTTC. Residues: CASSLAQGLSYEQYF.

The chain is built from TRBV5-6 and TRBJ2-7; a possible D gene is TRBD2 (6 bases). The V end was cut by 2 bases, the J end by 4 bases, with 10 bases between. The CDR3 spans 13 residues. Germline V gene lookup returns CDR1 SGHDT and CDR2 YYEEEE. This chain's CDR3 is CASSFGGTYEQYF. The CDR3 nucleotides are TGTGCCAGCAGCTTCGGGGGTACTTACGAGCAGTACTTC.

This chain uses TRBV6-4 with TRBJ1-2; 7 bases align to TRBD1. The CDR3 consists of 14 residues. Per germline, CDR1 MRHNA and CDR2 SNTAGT. V lost 0 bases and J lost 6; bases outside the gene matches: 4. CDR3 region: CASSDSEGADGYTF. In nucleotides, the CDR3 is TGTGCCAGCAGTGACTCAGAGGGGGCGGATGGCTACACCTTC.

The V and J genes are TRBV10-3 and TRBJ2-7; D possibly corresponds to TRBD2 (5 bases). This CDR3 region has 18 residues. Per the germline V gene, CDR1 is ENHRY and CDR2 is SYGVKD. The V end lost 0 bases, the J end lost 3 bases, and 21 bases lay between the germline ends. The CDR3 sequence: CAISESGSADALNYEQYF. CDR3 nucleotides: TGTGCCATCAGTGAGTCGGGTAGCGCCGACGCACTGAACTACGAGCAGTACTTC.

For the CDR3, the DNA is TGTGCCAGCAGTCTAAGGGGTATTGGCGACAATGAGCAGTTCTTC. Its protein product is CASSLRGIGDNEQFF. The chain combines TRBV7-2 with TRBJ2-1; TRBD1 is a possible D gene (5 bases). Germline assignment: CDR1 SGHTA and CDR2 FQGNSA. The CDR3 is made up of 15 amino acids. V was cut by 6 bases and J by 5 bases, with 17 bases left in between.

This rearrangement joins TRBV6-4 to TRBJ2-3; 12 bases line up with TRBD2. The CDR3 covers 16 residues. V lost 5 bases, J lost 0 bases, and 3 bases stayed unmatched. The germline V gene has CDR1 MRHNA and CDR2 SNTAGT. This CDR3 reads CASSRLAGASTDTQYF. CDR3 coding DNA: TGTGCCAGCAGTCGACTAGCGGGAGCTAGCACAGATACGCAGTATTTT.

V gene TRBV5-5 combines with J gene TRBJ2-1; possibly TRBD1 for D (8 bases). The CDR3 consists of 15 residues. V was pared by 4 bases and J by 4 bases, with 15 bases between. Germline V gene lookup returns CDR1 SGHKS and CDR2 YYEKEE (reference sequence). Written as DNA, the CDR3 is TGTGCCAGCAGCCTTGGACAGGGAGGGTACAATGAGCAGTTCTTC. Its protein is CASSLGQGGYNEQFF.

The V gene is TRBV28, the J gene TRBJ1-2; no clear D gene. V was cut by 5 bases and J by 0 bases, with 13 bases left in between. Germline loops: CDR1 MDHEN, CDR2 SYDVKM. The CDR3 is made up of 15 amino acids. The CDR3 DNA sequence: TGTGCCAGCAGTAGCGGGAGCAACACTAACTATGGCTACACCTTC. The encoded protein is CASSSGSNTNYGYTF.

The chain has TRBV7-9 and TRBJ1-2; D perhaps matches TRBD1 (5 bases). V was shortened by 5 bases and J by 4 bases, with 11 bases between the two germline ends. The CDR3 totals 13 residues. Germline CDR1 reads SEHNR; CDR2 reads FQNEAQ (reference sequence). The CDR3 nucleotides read TGTGCCAGCAGCCTGATGGGGGGCTATGGCTACACCTTC. Translating gives CASSLMGGYGYTF.

The chain is built from TRBV10-3 and TRBJ1-5, with D possibly matching TRBD1 (6 bases). The CDR3 has 16 residues. V dropped 0 bases and J dropped 2 bases, with 11 bases sitting between them. Germline V gives CDR1 ENHRY, CDR2 SYGVKD. DNA for the CDR3: TGTGCCATCAGTGAGTCGTCGACAGGCCGCAATCAGCCCCAGCATTTT. Translating gives CAISESSTGRNQPQHF.

The chain combines TRBV2 with TRBJ1-2; TRBD1 agrees at 8 bases. CDR1 is SNHLY and CDR2 is FYNNEI in the germline V gene. Trimming cost V 0 bases and J 3 bases; bases outside gene matches: 6. This CDR3 spans 16 amino acids. The chain's CDR3 is CASSEAAQGADYGYTF. DNA of the CDR3: TGTGCCAGCAGTGAAGCCGCCCAGGGGGCTGACTATGGCTACACCTTC.

The chain carries TRBV9 and TRBJ1-1; D is possibly TRBD1 (6 bases). The CDR3 loop spans 13 amino acids. Germline CDR1 reads SGDLS; CDR2 reads YYNGEE. V shed 2 bases and J shed 4 bases, with 9 bases lying between them. DNA of the CDR3: TGTGCCAGCAGCGTGGGGGGGGCCACTGAAGCTTTCTTT. Protein: CASSVGGATEAFF.

The V call is TRBV6-5, the J call TRBJ2-1; D is possibly TRBD1 (5 bases). The germline gives CDR1 MNHEY, CDR2 SVGAGI. The V end was cut by 2 bases, the J end by 8 bases, with 13 bases between. The CDR3 runs 14 residues. The CDR3 here is CASSYTQGGDEQFF. CDR3 in DNA: TGTGCCAGCAGTTACACTCAGGGTGGCGATGAGCAGTTCTTC.

The chain combines TRBV9 with TRBJ1-2, with 12 nucleotides matching TRBD1. CDR3 length equals 17 residues. CDR1 is SGDLS and CDR2 is YYNGEE in the germline V gene. The V gene end was trimmed by 3 bases and the J gene end by 8 bases; junction bases not matched to a gene: 14. The CDR3 sequence: CASSEFRDRGLEEGYTF. The DNA of the CDR3 is TGTGCCAGCAGCGAATTCCGGGACAGGGGGCTTGAAGAGGGCTACACCTTC. Variable domain in full (rest from reference TRBV9 and TRBJ1-2): DSGVTQTPKHLITATGQRVTLRCSPRSGDLSVYWYQQSLDQGLQFLIQYYNGEERAKGNILERFSAQQFPDLHSELNLSSLELGDSALYFCASSEFRDRGLEEGYTFGSGTRLTVV.

The gene calls are TRBV19 and TRBJ1-2, with D maybe TRBD1 (5 bases). Germline CDR1 is LNHDA and CDR2 is SQIVND (reference sequence). Trimming shortened V by 5 bases and J by 5 bases, and 15 bases separated the two germline ends. The CDR3 extends over 14 amino acids. The CDR3 region is CASSSAPTVYGYTF. As DNA, the CDR3 is TGTGCCAGTAGTTCCGCTCCGACAGTTTATGGCTACACCTTC.

The rearrangement joins TRBV27 to TRBJ1-4, with TRBD1 matching over 9 bases. The V gene's germline CDR1 is MNHEY and CDR2 SMNVEV (reference sequence). The V segment lost 4 bases and the J segment 13 bases; nucleotides outside the gene matches: 13. This CDR3 contains 15 residues. CDR3 loop: CASSSPDRGDSGLFF. As DNA, the CDR3 is TGTGCCAGCAGTTCACCTGACAGGGGGGATTCGGGACTGTTTTTT.